This passage covers 18 T cell receptor beta chains from one sample sequenced in a study of blood T cell repertoires in COVID-19. The method was immunoSEQ multiplex PCR; TCRdb's version includes in-frame clones alone and lacks a portion of them. The repertoire consists of roughly 230,000 clones, with roughly 85% occurring once and the leading ten covering 4.5% to 6%. The sequenced material came from peripheral blood. All receptors come from a man in his fifties with COVID-19, enrolled during active disease.

The V gene is TRBV30, the J gene TRBJ1-3, with 7 bases that match TRBD1. Trimming at V came to 0 bases and at J to 7 bases, leaving 6 bases not matched to a gene. Germline lookup yields CDR1 GTSNPN and CDR2 SVGIG (reference sequence). The CDR3 is 14 residues long. CDR3 amino acids: CAWSVKGGSNTIYF. In DNA form, the CDR3 reads TGTGCCTGGAGTGTAAAAGGGGGCAGCAACACCATATATTTT. The entire variable domain, with the rest obtained from reference TRBV30 and TRBJ1-3, is as follows: SQTIHQWPATLVQPVGSPLSLECTVEGTSNPNLYWYRQAAGRGLQLLFYSVGIGQISSEVPQNLSASRPQDRQFILSSKKLLLSDSGFYLCAWSVKGGSNTIYFGEGSWLTVV.

The genes are TRBV4-1 and TRBJ1-2, with 11 nucleotides matching TRBD1. V dropped 4 bases and J dropped 6; count of bases not matched to a gene: 4. Germline CDR1 and CDR2: MGHRA and YSYEKL. This CDR3 spans 14 amino acids. The CDR3 spells CASSPSGQGDGYTF. For the CDR3, the DNA is TGCGCCAGCAGCCCATCGGGACAGGGGGATGGCTACACCTTC.

The table lists this clone with a few counts. The chain combines TRBV9 with TRBJ1-5, with D unresolved. There are 15 residues in the CDR3. The germline CDR1 and CDR2 sequences are SGDLS and YYNGEE. The ends were cut back, 0 bases at V and 2 bases at J, with 9 bases in the middle. CDR3 sequence reads: CASSVGGSGNQPQHF. CDR3 in DNA: TGTGCCAGCAGCGTAGGTGGGAGCGGCAATCAGCCCCAGCATTTT.

The chain carries TRBV5-1 and TRBJ1-2, with 10 nucleotides matching TRBD1. The V and J ends lost 2 bases and 5 bases, in that order; junction bases with no gene match: 3. In germline, CDR1 is SGHRS, CDR2 YFSETQ. The CDR3 totals 14 residues. The CDR3, as DNA: TGCGCCAGCAGCTTCGGGACAGGGGTATATGGCTACACCTTC. Amino acid sequence: CASSFGTGVYGYTF.

The rearrangement joins TRBV6-5 to TRBJ2-7; D call uncertain. CDR3 length: 13 amino acids. The V gene lost 8 bases and the J gene lost 0 bases, with 11 bases spanning the gap. Germline values: CDR1 MNHEY, CDR2 SVGAGI. DNA of the CDR3: TGTGCCAGCGGGCAGGCTTCCTCCTACGAGCAGTACTTC. Protein: CASGQASSYEQYF.

The CDR3 DNA is TGTGCCAGCAGCCAAAGACAGAGAAGCAATCAGCCCCAGCATTTT. Translated: CASSQRQRSNQPQHF. The V call is TRBV28, the J call TRBJ1-5; D possibly corresponds to TRBD1 (5 bases). The CDR3 contains 15 residues. CDR1 MDHEN and CDR2 SYDVKM come from the germline V gene. The V end lost 6 bases, the J end lost 1 base, and 13 bases lay between the germline ends.

The chain combines TRBV3-1 (or the pseudogene TRBV3-2) with TRBJ1-6; D is uncertain. This CDR3 has 16 amino acids. The V gene lost 5 bases and the J gene lost 0 bases, with 11 bases spanning the gap. The germline V gene has CDR1 LGHDT and CDR2 YNNKEL (reference sequence). CDR3 amino acids: CASSRTGGSYNSPLHF. The CDR3 DNA reads TGTGCCAGCAGCAGAACGGGAGGCTCCTATAATTCACCCCTCCACTTT.

This chain uses TRBV3-1 (or the pseudogene TRBV3-2) with TRBJ2-1; D may be TRBD2 (7 bases). The ends were cut back, 2 bases at V and 6 bases at J, with 11 bases in the middle. The CDR3 is made up of 14 amino acids. Looked up from germline, CDR1 is LGHDT and CDR2 is YNNKEL (reference sequence). The CDR3 DNA reads as TGTGCCAGCAGCCAAAGGGGGGGCCCCAATGAGCAGTTCTTC. This codes for CASSQRGGPNEQFF.

The V gene is TRBV18, the J gene TRBJ1-5; TRBD1 aligns across 9 bases. Per the germline V gene, CDR1 is KGHSH and CDR2 is LQKENI. The CDR3 is 15 amino acids. With 6 bases clipped from V and 3 bases from J, the junction kept 6 bases outside the gene matches. CDR3 bases: TGTGCCAGCTCCCCGGACAGGGGATCCAATCAGCCCCAGCATTTT. It is translated as CASSPDRGSNQPQHF.

This sequence joins TRBV5-1 and TRBJ2-7; D perhaps matches TRBD2 (6 bases). V lost 3 bases, J lost 3 bases, and 10 bases lay in between. Germline CDR1 reads SGHRS; CDR2 reads YFSETQ. The CDR3 loop spans 13 amino acids. CDR3 sequence reads: CASSSSGSYEQYF. The DNA for the CDR3 is TGCGCCAGCAGCTCCTCCGGGAGCTACGAGCAGTACTTC.

In its sample, this clone was seen once. The rearrangement joins TRBV6-1 to TRBJ2-3, with 9 bases identical to TRBD2. The CDR3 is 17 amino acids. The V gene end was trimmed by 4 bases and the J gene end by 1 base; junction bases not matched to a gene: 9. The germline V gene has CDR1 MNHNS and CDR2 SASEGT. CDR3 loop: CASSASFAGGRTDTQYF. The CDR3, as DNA: TGTGCCAGCAGTGCTAGTTTCGCGGGGGGGCGCACAGATACGCAGTATTTT.

In this sample, this clone turned up a few times. The chain recombines TRBV10-1 with TRBJ1-2, with D possibly matching TRBD1 (6 bases). Germline lookup yields CDR1 WNHNN and CDR2 SYGVQD (reference sequence). The V and J ends lost 0 bases and 3 bases respectively, with 11 bases between them. The CDR3 has 15 residues. The CDR3 DNA follows: TGCGCCAGCAGTGAGTCGATTTCAGGGGACTATGGCTACACCTTC. It encodes CASSESISGDYGYTF.

This clone was picked up one time. This sequence joins TRBV7-9 and TRBJ2-7, with D hard to call. CDR3 length: 13 residues. The ends were cut back, 7 bases at V and 1 base at J, with 11 bases in the middle. From germline, CDR1 is SEHNR and CDR2 FQNEAQ (reference sequence). In DNA, the CDR3 is TGTGCCAGCACCAAGTCGAGATCCTACGAGCAGTACTTC. Its translation: CASTKSRSYEQYF.

This chain joins TRBV11-3 and TRBJ2-7, with D possibly TRBD1 on 6 matching bases. Germline assignment: CDR1 SGHNT and CDR2 YENEEA. Trimming stripped 4 bases from V and 2 bases from J, with 12 bases between. CDR3 length: 14 residues. The CDR3 protein is CASSSGQFPYEQYF. The CDR3, as DNA: TGTGCCAGCAGCTCCGGACAGTTCCCCTACGAGCAGTACTTC.

CDR3 nucleotides: TGTGCCACCAGCAGGCAGGGTAGGAATTCACCCCTCCACTTT. Encoded protein: CATSRQGRNSPLHF. The chain couples TRBV15 to TRBJ1-6; possible D gene TRBD1, 5 bases. The CDR3 consists of 14 residues. Germline CDR1 reads LNHNV; CDR2 reads YYDKDF (reference sequence). V dropped 3 bases and J dropped 7 bases, with 10 bases sitting between them.

This clone was seen only a few times. This chain links TRBV19 with TRBJ1-2, with D uncertain. Germline V lookup: CDR1 LNHDA, CDR2 SQIVND (reference sequence). This CDR3 contains 11 residues. Deletions cut 7 bases from V and 4 bases from J, with 7 bases between. CDR3 residues: CASTRGYGYTF. In DNA form, the CDR3 reads TGTGCCAGTACCCGGGGCTATGGCTACACCTTC.

The chain is built from TRBV11-2 and TRBJ1-3; D is ambiguous. Trimming left V 1 base short and J 0 bases short, with 4 bases between. This CDR3 spans 14 amino acids. Germline V gene sequence: CDR1 SGHAT, CDR2 FQNNGV. The CDR3 nucleotides are TGTGCCAGCAGCTTAGTTAGCTCTGGAAACACCATATATTTT. Its protein is CASSLVSSGNTIYF.

The chain joins TRBV27 to TRBJ1-1; perhaps TRBD1 as D (6 bases). CDR1 is MNHEY, CDR2 SMNVEV, per germline (reference sequence). The V end was cut by 2 bases, the J end by 1 base, with 11 bases between. CDR3 length: 15 residues. The CDR3: CASSLQGFRNTEAFF. The CDR3 bases are TGTGCCAGCAGTTTACAGGGGTTTCGGAACACTGAAGCTTTCTTT.